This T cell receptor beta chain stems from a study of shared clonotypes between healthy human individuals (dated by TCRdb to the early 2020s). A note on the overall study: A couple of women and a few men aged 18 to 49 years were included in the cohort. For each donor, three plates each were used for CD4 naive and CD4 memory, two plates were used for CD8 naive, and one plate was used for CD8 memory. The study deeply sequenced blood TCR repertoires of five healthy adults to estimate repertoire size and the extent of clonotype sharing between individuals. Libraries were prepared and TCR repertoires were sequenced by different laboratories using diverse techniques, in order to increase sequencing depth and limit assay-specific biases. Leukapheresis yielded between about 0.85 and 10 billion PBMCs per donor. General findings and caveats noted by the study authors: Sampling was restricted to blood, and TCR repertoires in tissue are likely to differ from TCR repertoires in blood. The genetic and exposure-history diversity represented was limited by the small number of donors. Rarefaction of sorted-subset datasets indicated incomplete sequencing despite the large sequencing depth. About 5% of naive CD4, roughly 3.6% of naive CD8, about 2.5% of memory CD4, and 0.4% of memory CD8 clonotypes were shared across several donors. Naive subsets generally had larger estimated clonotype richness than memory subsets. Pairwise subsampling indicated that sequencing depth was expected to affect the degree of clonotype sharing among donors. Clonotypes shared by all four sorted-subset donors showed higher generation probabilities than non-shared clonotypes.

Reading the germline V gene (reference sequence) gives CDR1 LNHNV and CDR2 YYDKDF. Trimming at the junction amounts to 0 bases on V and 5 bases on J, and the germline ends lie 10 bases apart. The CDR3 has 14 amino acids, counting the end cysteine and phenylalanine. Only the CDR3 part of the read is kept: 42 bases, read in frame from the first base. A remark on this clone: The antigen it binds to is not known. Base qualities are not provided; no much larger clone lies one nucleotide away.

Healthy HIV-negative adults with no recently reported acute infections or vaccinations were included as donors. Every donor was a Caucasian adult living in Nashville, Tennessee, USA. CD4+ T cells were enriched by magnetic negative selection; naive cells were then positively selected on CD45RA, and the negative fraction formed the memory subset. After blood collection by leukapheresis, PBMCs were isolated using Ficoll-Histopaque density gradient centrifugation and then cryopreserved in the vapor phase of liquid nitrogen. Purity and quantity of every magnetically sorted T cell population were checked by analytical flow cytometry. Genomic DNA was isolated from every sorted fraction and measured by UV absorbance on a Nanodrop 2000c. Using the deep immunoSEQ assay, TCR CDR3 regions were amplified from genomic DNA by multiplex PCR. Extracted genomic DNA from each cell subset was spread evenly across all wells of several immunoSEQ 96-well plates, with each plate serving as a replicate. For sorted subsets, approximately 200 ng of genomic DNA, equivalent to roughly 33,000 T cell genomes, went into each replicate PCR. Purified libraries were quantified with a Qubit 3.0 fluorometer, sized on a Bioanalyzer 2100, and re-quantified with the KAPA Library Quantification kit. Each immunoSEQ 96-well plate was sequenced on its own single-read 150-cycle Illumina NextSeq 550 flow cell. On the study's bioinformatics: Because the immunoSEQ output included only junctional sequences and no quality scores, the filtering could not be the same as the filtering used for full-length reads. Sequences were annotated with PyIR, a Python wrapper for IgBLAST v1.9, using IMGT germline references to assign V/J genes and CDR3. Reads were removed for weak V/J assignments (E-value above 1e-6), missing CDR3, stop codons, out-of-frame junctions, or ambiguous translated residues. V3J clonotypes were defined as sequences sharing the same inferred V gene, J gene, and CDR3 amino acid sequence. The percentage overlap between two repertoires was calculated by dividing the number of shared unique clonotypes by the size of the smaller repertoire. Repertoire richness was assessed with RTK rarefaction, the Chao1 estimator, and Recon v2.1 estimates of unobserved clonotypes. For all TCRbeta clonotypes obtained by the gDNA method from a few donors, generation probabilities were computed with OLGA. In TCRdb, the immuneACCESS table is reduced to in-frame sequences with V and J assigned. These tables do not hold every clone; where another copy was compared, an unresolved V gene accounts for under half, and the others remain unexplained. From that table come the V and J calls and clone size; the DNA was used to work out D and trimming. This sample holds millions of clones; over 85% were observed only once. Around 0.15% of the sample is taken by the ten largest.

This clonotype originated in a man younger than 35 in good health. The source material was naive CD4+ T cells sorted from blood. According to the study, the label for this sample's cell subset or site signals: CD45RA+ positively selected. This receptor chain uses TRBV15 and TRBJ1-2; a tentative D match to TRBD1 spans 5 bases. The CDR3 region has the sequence CATSRDLTGYGYTF. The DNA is TGTGCCACCAGCAGAGATCTTACAGGTTATGGCTACACCTTC.